This TCR beta chain was identified during a study of blood T cells in healthy people across ages. The germline gives CDR1 SNHLY, CDR2 FYNNEI. This CDR3 has 15 amino acids. V was shortened by 8 bases and J by 11 bases, with 27 bases between the two germline ends. PCR was performed a second time for about 7 to 11 cycles using a sample-barcoded 5' primer and a J-beta primer mix. TCRdb processed the 5' RACE reads anew with MiXCR; each CDR3 protein has one entry. This sample has 1.2 million to 1.5 million distinct CDR3 sequences, with approximately 59% found just once. Regarding this clonotype: Antigen specificity is unknown.

General study points: Donor CMV status, an unknown factor, possibly confounded changes in expanded clonotypes. While age rose, TCR beta diversity per million T cells dropped in a roughly linear way.

This sequence originates from a man younger than 35 in good health. The chain has TRBV2 and TRBJ2-5; D remains ambiguous. Sequencing was carried out using blood. The CDR3 DNA reads TGTGCCAGCCATCTCCGGTCTGGGCGGCTGGCAGAGCAGTACTTC. This gives the protein CASHLRSGRLAEQYF.